This TCR beta chain was captured in a study of blood T cells in healthy people across ages. For this clonotype: Its antigen is still unknown.

The V end was cut by 3 bases, the J end by 0 bases, with 5 bases between. Germline V gene data show CDR1 as DFQATT and CDR2 as SNEGSKA (reference sequence). This CDR3 has 13 amino acids. The second PCR ran about 6 to 11 cycles with a sample-barcoded 5' primer and J-beta primers. Each CDR3 protein is one row after TCRdb ran MiXCR on the 5' RACE reads. The sample shows 920,000 or so distinct CDR3 sequences, more than 35% of them seen only once. The authors drew around 11 milliliters of peripheral blood from each donor. Regarding the study as a whole: In older individuals, TCR beta diversity per million T cells was lower, falling roughly linearly with age.

The gene calls are TRBV20-1 and TRBJ1-4; D ambiguous. Sequencing used blood. The sequence was obtained from a woman aged 55-69 years in good health. The CDR3 spells CSASHATNEKLFF. In nucleotides, the CDR3 is TGCAGTGCTAGTCATGCAACTAATGAAAAACTGTTTTTT.